Listed below are T cell receptor beta chains from one sample, sequenced in a study of cytomegalovirus exposure and HLA in healthy donors. TCRdb's table, derived via immunoSEQ multiplex PCR, lists solely in-frame clones and lacks some. Among about 200,000 clones, over 9.5% were seen once, and the ten largest hold under 10%. Sequenced input: PBMCs. These receptors all stem from a man aged 50 to 60 in good health and CMV-seropositive. Both conserved end residues are part of each CDR3. The order of the fields is J gene, V gene, clone size, D gene, CDR3 DNA, CDR3 protein. A D gene is named only where the DNA matches it firmly. Not all rows give a size; the values are once, few, many and, for expanded clones, a class.

J: TRBJ2-1
V: TRBV6-5
size: -
D: -
DNA: TGTGCCAGCAGGAGGGGGAGCTCCTACAATGAGCAGTTCTTC
CDR3: CASRRGSSYNEQFF

J: TRBJ1-2
V: TRBV28
size: -
D: -
DNA: TGTGCCAGCAGTTTTCCTGAGGCGATATGGGGCTACACCTTC
CDR3: CASSFPEAIWGYTF

J: TRBJ1-1
V: TRBV9
size: -
D: -
DNA: TGTGCCAGAGATAACCCAGGGTCGACTGAAGCTTTCTTT
CDR3: CARDNPGSTEAFF

J: TRBJ2-5
V: TRBV9
size: few
D: TRBD2
DNA: TGTGCCAGCAGCGGTAGCGGGGGGCAAGAGACCCAGTACTTC
CDR3: CASSGSGGQETQYF

J: TRBJ2-2
V: TRBV21-1
size: few
D: -
DNA: TGTGCCAGCAGCCCGGGGGGCACCGGGGAGCTGTTTTTT
CDR3: CASSPGGTGELFF

J: TRBJ2-5
V: TRBV7-2
size: -
D: -
DNA: TGTGCCAGCAGCTTAGCGACGGCGGCAGAGACCCAGTACTTC
CDR3: CASSLATAAETQYF

J: TRBJ2-5
V: TRBV19
size: few
D: -
DNA: TGTGCCAGTAGTGGGACTTCGGGATTCGGGGAGACCCAGTACTTC
CDR3: CASSGTSGFGETQYF

J: TRBJ1-6
V: TRBV9
size: few
D: -
DNA: TGTGCCAGCAGTCTTAGCTCCTATAATTCACCCCTCCACTTT
CDR3: CASSLSSYNSPLHF

J: TRBJ2-1
V: TRBV5-1
size: few
D: -
DNA: TGCGCCAGCAGCTTGGTGGTGGGGGGAACCAACAATGAGCAGTTCTTC
CDR3: CASSLVVGGTNNEQFF

J: TRBJ1-4
V: TRBV4-2
size: -
D: -
DNA: TGTGCCAGCAGCCAGGAATCAGGGGTATGGGCGGGGGCTAATGAAAAACTGTTTTTT
CDR3: CASSQESGVWAGANEKLFF

J: TRBJ2-2
V: TRBV6-4
size: -
D: -
DNA: TGTGCCAGCAGTGACTCGACGGGAAAACAGGGTCGGGAGCTGTTTTTT
CDR3: CASSDSTGKQGRELFF

J: TRBJ1-6
V: TRBV5-1
size: few
D: TRBD1
DNA: TGCGCCAGCAGCCAAAAAGCCGGGACAGCGTACTCACCCCTCCACTTT
CDR3: CASSQKAGTAYSPLHF

J: TRBJ1-2
V: TRBV7-9
size: -
D: TRBD1
DNA: TGTGCCAGCAGCCCAGGGGCACAGGGGGCGAATGGCTACACCTTC
CDR3: CASSPGAQGANGYTF

J: TRBJ2-3
V: TRBV6-1
size: few
D: -
DNA: TGTGCCAGCTTTCCTTGGGCAGGGCCAGATACGCAGTATTTT
CDR3: CASFPWAGPDTQYF

J: TRBJ2-5
V: TRBV5-1
size: -
D: TRBD2
DNA: TGCGCTAGCAGTAGCCTAGCGGGACAAGAGACCCAGTACTTC
CDR3: CASSSLAGQETQYF

J: TRBJ2-1
V: TRBV30
size: few
D: -
DNA: TGTGCCTCCCCTAGCGAGGTAGGGAATGAGCAGTTCTTC
CDR3: CASPSEVGNEQFF

J: TRBJ2-3
V: TRBV11-2
size: -
D: TRBD2
DNA: TGTGCCAGCAGCTTAGGGGCTAGCGGGGGGTATAGCACAGATACGCAGTATTTT
CDR3: CASSLGASGGYSTDTQYF

J: TRBJ1-2
V: TRBV6-5
size: -
D: -
DNA: TGTGCCAGCAGCCTCAGGCAGAACTATGGCTACACCTTC
CDR3: CASSLRQNYGYTF

J: TRBJ1-4
V: TRBV5-1
size: few
D: -
DNA: TGCGCCAGCACCCTTGGGGGCTCTGGTGAAAAACTGTTTTTT
CDR3: CASTLGGSGEKLFF

J: TRBJ2-1
V: TRBV11-3
size: -
D: -
DNA: TGTGCCAGCAGCTTTGGGCGGGGCTTCAATGAGCAGTTCTTC
CDR3: CASSFGRGFNEQFF

J: TRBJ1-2
V: TRBV28
size: -
D: -
DNA: TGTGCCAGCACCTCAGGGCCCTATGGCTACACCTTC
CDR3: CASTSGPYGYTF

J: TRBJ1-1
V: TRBV4-3
size: -
D: -
DNA: TGCGCCAGCAGCCAAGGAGACATCTCGAACACTGAAGCTTTCTTT
CDR3: CASSQGDISNTEAFF

J: TRBJ2-7
V: TRBV10-3
size: few
D: TRBD2
DNA: TGTGCCATCACTCCGGGACTAGCAATTGGCGAGCAGTACTTC
CDR3: CAITPGLAIGEQYF

J: TRBJ1-1
V: TRBV11-3
size: few
D: -
DNA: TGTGCCAGCAGCCGGGGATCGAACACTGAAGCTTTCTTT
CDR3: CASSRGSNTEAFF

J: TRBJ1-1
V: TRBV13
size: -
D: -
DNA: TGTGCCAGCAGCCCCGGGACTCTGGCGCTGGAGGGCACTGAAGCTTTCTTT
CDR3: CASSPGTLALEGTEAFF

J: TRBJ1-6
V: TRBV6-6
size: few
D: -
DNA: TGTGCCAGCAGGGGGCCTTCCTATAATTCACCCCTCCACTTT
CDR3: CASRGPSYNSPLHF

J: TRBJ2-7
V: TRBV2
size: few
D: TRBD2
DNA: TGTGCCAGCATCGTGGGTAGCGGGGGGGCCCCCTACGAGCAGTACTTC
CDR3: CASIVGSGGAPYEQYF

J: TRBJ2-3
V: TRBV13
size: few
D: TRBD1
DNA: TGTGCCAGCAGCTCCGGGACAGCCACAGATACGCAGTATTTT
CDR3: CASSSGTATDTQYF

J: TRBJ2-5
V: TRBV4-1
size: -
D: -
DNA: TGCGCCAGCAGCCCCGGGACTCAAGAGACCCAGTACTTC
CDR3: CASSPGTQETQYF